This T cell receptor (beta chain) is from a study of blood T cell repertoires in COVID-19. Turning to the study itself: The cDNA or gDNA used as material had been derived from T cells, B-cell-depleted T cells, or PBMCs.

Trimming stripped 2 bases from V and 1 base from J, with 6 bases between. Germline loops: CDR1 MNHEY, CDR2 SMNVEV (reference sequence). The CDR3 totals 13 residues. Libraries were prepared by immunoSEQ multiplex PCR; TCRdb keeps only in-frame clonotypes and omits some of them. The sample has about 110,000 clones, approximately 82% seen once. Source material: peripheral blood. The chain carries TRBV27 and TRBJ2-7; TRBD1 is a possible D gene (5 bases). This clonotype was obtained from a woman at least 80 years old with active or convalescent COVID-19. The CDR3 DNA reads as TGTGCCAGCAGTTTACAGGGATCCTACGAGCAGTACTTC. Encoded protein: CASSLQGSYEQYF.